Each of the 27 T cell receptor beta chains below was sequenced from the same sample in a study of human T cells and chemical hapten exposure. Sample time point: patch test 3, about 24 weeks after DPC sensitization. The sample's treatment: therapeutic diphenylcyclopropenone sensitization with weekly scalp DPC. TCRdb reanalysed the RACE reads using MiXCR and keeps one entry per CDR3 protein. The table lists about 190,000 distinct CDR3 sequences, 24% of them singletons. This sample comprised whole blood, obtained in connection with sensitization to the hapten diphenylcyclopropenone (DPC). All receptors come from a woman aged 40 to 50 with alopecia areata. Some clones in this sample may be carry-over from other donors' samples.

This clonotype was counted many times. The V gene is TRBV29-1, the J gene TRBJ1-2; no reliable D call. CDR1 and CDR2 from the germline V gene are SQVTM and ANQGSEA. With 5 bases removed from V and 6 bases from J, the gap between germline ends came to 19 bases. The CDR3 has 14 residues. In DNA form, the CDR3 reads TGCAGCGTTCCGACGGGCTTCGGCGGGAATGGCTACACCTTC. Encoded protein: CSVPTGFGGNGYTF.

The chain couples TRBV29-1 to TRBJ2-2; D possibly corresponds to TRBD2 (6 bases). Trimming took 6 bases from V and 1 from J, leaving 12 bases between them. Germline CDR1 and CDR2: SQVTM and ANQGSEA. CDR3 size: 14 residues. CDR3 sequence: CSVEGRENTGELFF. CDR3 in DNA: TGCAGCGTCGAGGGGCGGGAGAACACCGGGGAGCTGTTTTTT.

The genes are TRBV29-1 and TRBJ2-1; 10 positions match TRBD1. Germline V lookup: CDR1 SQVTM, CDR2 ANQGSEA. The CDR3 contains 13 residues. In nucleotides, the CDR3 is TGCATCACGACAGGGGGCAACGTCAATGAGCAGTTCTTC. This codes for CITTGGNVNEQFF.

At least ten counts were recorded for this clonotype. The V call is TRBV27, the J call TRBJ1-5; 11 bases line up with TRBD1. The germline gives CDR1 MNHEY, CDR2 SMNVEV (reference sequence). The CDR3 is 16 amino acids. Trimming took 5 bases from V and 7 from J; bases not matched to a gene: 10. Here the CDR3 reads CASSHRSGQGDQPQHF. CDR3 DNA: TGTGCCAGCAGTCACCGGTCGGGACAGGGGGACCAGCCCCAGCATTTT.

The rearrangement joins TRBV29-1 to TRBJ2-3, with a possible D match to TRBD2 (5 bases). The CDR3 contains 13 residues. Trimming left V 7 bases short and J 1 base short, with 12 bases between. Looked up from germline, CDR1 is SQVTM and CDR2 is ANQGSEA. The CDR3 loop reads CSAEGLGTDTQYF. For the CDR3, the DNA is TGCAGCGCTGAGGGCCTGGGCACAGATACGCAGTATTTT.

The chain couples TRBV20-1 to TRBJ2-7, with a weak D call TRBD2 (8 bases). The CDR3 has 14 residues. V lost 3 bases and J 4 bases, leaving 16 bases between the germline ends. Germline values: CDR1 DFQATT, CDR2 SNEGSKA (reference sequence). The CDR3 region has the DNA TGCAGTGCTAGCGGGAGGGCCAGGGGGTACGAGCAGTACTTC. It yields the protein CSASGRARGYEQYF.

The chain has TRBV6-2 or TRBV6-3 and TRBJ2-7; D is perhaps TRBD1 (5 bases). Trimming removed 5 bases at V and 5 bases at J, with 10 bases between. This CDR3 has 12 residues. Per the germline V gene, CDR1 is MNHEY and CDR2 is SVGEGT. The CDR3 reads CASSRQFHEQYF. The CDR3 DNA reads as TGTGCCAGCAGTCGACAGTTCCACGAGCAGTACTTC.

This clonotype was counted a few times. The chain carries TRBV7-9 and TRBJ2-1; 8 bases map to TRBD2. CDR1 is SEHNR and CDR2 is FQNEAQ in the germline V gene (reference sequence). CDR3 size: 15 residues. The J segment lost 7 bases and the V segment lost 2 bases, leaving 7 bases of the junction unmatched. This CDR3 reads CASSLRSGSRNEQFF. In DNA, the CDR3 is TGTGCCAGCAGCTTAAGAAGCGGGAGTAGGAATGAGCAGTTCTTC.

This clonotype was counted between two and nine times. J is TRBJ2-5 and V is TRBV4-2, with D perhaps matching TRBD2 (6 bases). Looked up from germline, CDR1 is LGHNA and CDR2 is YNFKEQ. V was cut by 6 bases and J by 2 bases, with 13 bases left in between. This CDR3 contains 14 residues. CDR3 in amino acids: CASRGGGLQETQYF. CDR3 sequence (DNA): TGTGCCAGCAGGGGAGGAGGGTTGCAAGAGACCCAGTACTTC.

This clonotype was picked up a small number of times. The chain combines TRBV7-9 with TRBJ2-5; 8 nucleotides line up with TRBD2. CDR1 SEHNR and CDR2 FQNEAQ come from the germline V gene (reference sequence). The CDR3 consists of 15 residues. With 5 bases clipped from V and 4 bases from J, the junction kept 9 bases outside the gene matches. The CDR3 DNA is TGTGCCAGCAGCCAAGGGACTAGACTAGTAGAGACCCAGTACTTC. It is translated as CASSQGTRLVETQYF.

J is TRBJ2-5 and V is TRBV5-5; possibly TRBD2 for D (5 bases). There are 13 residues in the CDR3. Between the trimmed V and J ends, which lost 1 base and 5 bases, there was a span of 9 bases. Germline CDR1 and CDR2: SGHKS and YYEKEE (reference sequence). This CDR3 is CASSLSGLETQYF. DNA of the CDR3: TGTGCCAGCAGCTTGTCGGGGTTGGAGACCCAGTACTTC.

A few counts support this clonotype. The chain joins TRBV5-5 to TRBJ1-1, with D hard to call. The V gene lost 5 bases and the J gene lost 1 base, with 9 bases spanning the gap. Germline V gives CDR1 SGHKS, CDR2 YYEKEE (reference sequence). CDR3 length: 13 residues. This chain's CDR3 is CASRLTTNTEAFF. CDR3 bases: TGTGCCAGCAGATTGACAACGAACACTGAAGCTTTCTTT.

In its sample, this clonotype was seen once. CDR3 amino acids: CASSTVGYGYTF. DNA of the CDR3: TGTGCCAGCAGTACAGTAGGCTATGGCTACACCTTC. The chain links TRBV6-2 or TRBV6-3 to TRBJ1-2; no firm D call. CDR1 and CDR2 (germline): MNHEY, SVGEGT. V lost 5 bases to trimming and J lost 4 bases, with 8 bases between them. There are 12 residues in the CDR3.

This clonotype occurred a few times. V gene TRBV20-1 combines with J gene TRBJ2-3, with D unclear. The CDR3 loop spans 14 amino acids. The germline V and J ends were trimmed by 3 bases and 2 bases, with 12 bases remaining between them. The germline CDR1 and CDR2 sequences are DFQATT and SNEGSKA (reference sequence). The CDR3 bases are TGCAGTGCTAGGGAAGGTTCACACACAGATACGCAGTATTTT. Translating it yields CSAREGSHTDTQYF.

Turning to this clonotype: A junction end diverges from the germline sequence, so it may reflect a read error. V and J are TRBV7-7 and TRBJ2-4, with 10 nucleotides matching TRBD2. This CDR3 has 14 residues. The V gene's germline CDR1 is SSHAT and CDR2 FNYEAQ (reference sequence). Written as DNA, the CDR3 is TGTGCTAGCACCCCGCTAGCGGGAGAAAACATTCAGTACTTC. Translating gives CASTPLAGENIQYF.

This clonotype was observed a handful of times. V and J are TRBV20-1 and TRBJ2-1; unclear D gene. Germline V gene data show CDR1 as DFQATT and CDR2 as SNEGSKA (reference sequence). V was cut by 0 bases and J by 1 base, with 10 bases left in between. CDR3 length equals 15 residues. The CDR3 DNA sequence: TGCAGTGCTAGAGATATAACGAGATCCTACAATGAGCAGTTCTTC. As protein: CSARDITRSYNEQFF.

This clonotype has more than one count but fewer than ten. The rearrangement links TRBV7-9 to TRBJ2-7, with D unresolved. Germline V CDR1 and CDR2: SEHNR, FQNEAQ (reference sequence). The CDR3 runs to 13 residues. V gave up 0 bases and J gave up 7 bases, with 10 bases separating them. The CDR3 DNA is TGTGCCAGCAGCTTAGCCCCGCCCTGGGAGCAGTACTTC. Its translation is CASSLAPPWEQYF.

This clonotype showed up just a few times. The rearrangement joins TRBV7-8 to TRBJ1-2; a weak D match, TRBD1 (6 bases). Per germline, CDR1 SGHVS and CDR2 FQNEAQ. Trimming pared 2 bases from V and 2 bases from J, leaving 15 bases between. The CDR3 runs to 16 residues. The CDR3 loop reads CASSLIGDILNYGYTF. The CDR3 nucleotides read TGTGCCAGCAGCTTAATTGGGGACATCCTAAACTATGGCTACACCTTC.

The V call is TRBV5-1, the J call TRBJ2-3; TRBD2 might be the D (5 bases). V was clipped by 5 bases and J by 6 bases, with 10 bases between them. The length of the CDR3 is 12 residues. Germline V CDR1 and CDR2: SGHRS, YFSETQ. CDR3 loop: CASRPEGDTQYF. The CDR3 DNA reads as TGCGCCAGCAGGCCCGAGGGCGATACGCAGTATTTT.

The chain carries TRBV10-3 and TRBJ1-1, with no clear D. This CDR3 region has 12 residues. Trimming removed 6 bases from V and 4 bases from J, with 9 bases in between. CDR1 and CDR2 from the germline V gene are ENHRY and SYGVKD. The DNA for the CDR3 is TGTGCCATCAGAGTCGAGGGCACTGAAGCTTTCTTT. The encoded protein is CAIRVEGTEAFF.

This chain joins TRBV9 and TRBJ2-7; no clear D. The CDR3 has 15 amino acids. The V end lost 0 bases, the J end lost 0 bases, and 10 bases lay between the germline ends. CDR1 and CDR2 (germline): SGDLS, YYNGEE. The CDR3 is CASSVGSFDSYEQYF. CDR3 nucleotide sequence: TGTGCCAGCAGCGTAGGCTCCTTTGACTCCTACGAGCAGTACTTC. Together with reference TRBV9 and TRBJ2-7, the CDR3 gives the full variable domain: DSGVTQTPKHLITATGQRVTLRCSPRSGDLSVYWYQQSLDQGLQFLIQYYNGEERAKGNILERFSAQQFPDLHSELNLSSLELGDSALYFCASSVGSFDSYEQYFGPGTRLTVT.

Ten or more counts support this clonotype. The chain joins TRBV9 to TRBJ2-5; D remains unclear. There are 15 residues in the CDR3. With 0 bases removed from V and 1 base from J, the gap between germline ends came to 10 bases. Germline assignment: CDR1 SGDLS and CDR2 YYNGEE. The CDR3 protein is CASSVEANLQETQYF. CDR3 DNA sequence: TGTGCCAGCAGCGTAGAGGCAAACCTCCAAGAGACCCAGTACTTC.

The chain couples TRBV20-1 to TRBJ2-7, with unresolved D. Germline V gene sequence: CDR1 DFQATT, CDR2 SNEGSKA (reference sequence). This CDR3 has 14 residues. The V gene lost 3 bases and the J gene lost 3 bases, with 15 bases spanning the gap. The CDR3 DNA follows: TGCAGTGCTAGTCCCTTGGATTTGGACTACGAGCAGTACTTC. Protein product: CSASPLDLDYEQYF.

The J gene is TRBJ2-5, the V gene TRBV7-2; 9 bases line up with TRBD1. The CDR3 has 13 amino acids. Germline lookup yields CDR1 SGHTA and CDR2 FQGNSA. V was pared by 5 bases and J by 5 bases, with 3 bases of the junction left unmatched. CDR3 sequence: CASSRTGVETQYF. As DNA, the CDR3 is TGTGCCAGCAGCCGGACAGGGGTCGAGACCCAGTACTTC. The full variable domain, its missing parts supplied by reference TRBV7-2 and TRBJ2-5, is GAGVSQSPSNKVTEKGKDVELRCDPISGHTALYWYRQSLGQGLEFLIYFQGNSAPDKSGLPSDRFSAERTGGSVSTLTIQRTQQEDSAVYLCASSRTGVETQYFGPGTRLLVL.

This chain uses TRBV28 with TRBJ1-4; D perhaps matches TRBD1 (6 bases). From germline, CDR1 is MDHEN and CDR2 SYDVKM. V was shortened by 7 bases and J by 3 bases, with 15 bases between the two germline ends. The CDR3 is 15 amino acids. CDR3 DNA sequence: TGTGCCAGCAACGGGGCAGGGGCGTCTAATGAAAAACTGTTTTTT. It specifies CASNGAGASNEKLFF.

J is TRBJ1-4 and V is TRBV29-1; 8 nucleotides align to TRBD1. The length of the CDR3 is 13 residues. V dropped 6 bases and J dropped 4; count of bases not matched to a gene: 4. Germline loops: CDR1 SQVTM, CDR2 ANQGSEA. CDR3 bases: TGCAGCGTCCTGACAGGGGATAATGAAAAACTGTTTTTT. Its translation is CSVLTGDNEKLFF.

V is TRBV6-1 and J is TRBJ1-1; maybe TRBD1 (6 bases). Germline V gives CDR1 MNHNS, CDR2 SASEGT. Trimming removed 5 bases at V and 4 bases at J, with 14 bases between. The CDR3 runs to 14 residues. In nucleotides, the CDR3 is TGTGCCAGCAGTAACAGGGAGCTGGCCACTGAAGCTTTCTTT. It encodes CASSNRELATEAFF.